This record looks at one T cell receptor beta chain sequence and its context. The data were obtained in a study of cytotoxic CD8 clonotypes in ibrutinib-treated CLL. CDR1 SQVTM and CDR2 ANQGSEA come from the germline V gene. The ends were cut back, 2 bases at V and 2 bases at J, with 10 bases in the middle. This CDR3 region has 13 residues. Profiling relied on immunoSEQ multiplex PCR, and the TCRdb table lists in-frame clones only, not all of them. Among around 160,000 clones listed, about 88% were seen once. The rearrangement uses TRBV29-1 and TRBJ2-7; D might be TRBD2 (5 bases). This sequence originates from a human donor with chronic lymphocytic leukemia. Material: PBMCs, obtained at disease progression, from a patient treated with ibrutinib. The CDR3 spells CSVERTGTYEQYF. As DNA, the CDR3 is TGCAGCGTTGAACGCACGGGAACCTACGAGCAGTACTTC.